This TCR beta chain originates from a study of CD8+ T cells in alopecia areata. Overall study results and limits: Clonality was higher in lesional than normal scalp, especially in alopecia totalis/universalis.

The treatment was: oral pan-JAK inhibitor, 5-10 mg twice daily. The germline V gene encodes CDR1 MNHEY and CDR2 SMNVEV (reference sequence). This CDR3 spans 15 amino acids. Trimming took 4 bases from V and 4 from J, leaving 17 bases between them. Reverse transcription of extracted RNA yielded cDNA, which provided the sequencing template. Profiled with immunoSEQ multiplex PCR; TCRdb holds only in-frame clones, not every one. The table lists around 140,000 clones, about 85% of them singletons. Of note for this clone: As yet, its antigen is unknown.

Sample: CD8+ T cells sorted from blood, taken at week 4, from a patient treated with tofacitinib. V is TRBV27 and J is TRBJ2-7; tentatively, D is TRBD1 or TRBD2 (6 bases each). The sequence was collected from a human donor with alopecia areata. CDR3 region: CASSYGRGGIYEQYF. CDR3 bases: TGTGCCAGCAGTTACGGGAGAGGGGGTATATACGAGCAGTACTTC.